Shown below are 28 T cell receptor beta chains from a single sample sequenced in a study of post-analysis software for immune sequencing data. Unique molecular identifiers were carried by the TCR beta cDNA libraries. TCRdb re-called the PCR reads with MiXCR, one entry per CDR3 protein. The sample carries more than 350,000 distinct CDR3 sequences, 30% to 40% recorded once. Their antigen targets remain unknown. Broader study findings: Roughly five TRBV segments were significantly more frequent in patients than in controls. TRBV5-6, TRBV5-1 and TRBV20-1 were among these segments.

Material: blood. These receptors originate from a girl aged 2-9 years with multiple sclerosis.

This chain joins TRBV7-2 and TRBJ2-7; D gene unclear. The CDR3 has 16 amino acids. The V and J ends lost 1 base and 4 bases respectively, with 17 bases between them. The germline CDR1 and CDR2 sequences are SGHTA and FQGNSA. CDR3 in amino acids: CASSLDLQTNPYEQYF. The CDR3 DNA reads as TGTGCCAGCAGCTTAGATTTACAGACGAACCCGTACGAGCAGTACTTC.

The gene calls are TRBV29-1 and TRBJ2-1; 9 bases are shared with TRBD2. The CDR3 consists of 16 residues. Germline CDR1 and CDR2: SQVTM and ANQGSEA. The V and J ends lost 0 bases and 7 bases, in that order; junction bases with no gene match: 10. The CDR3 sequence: CSVEDSAGGPGNEQFF. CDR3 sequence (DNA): TGCAGCGTTGAAGATTCGGCGGGGGGGCCCGGAAATGAGCAGTTCTTC.

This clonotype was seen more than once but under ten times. The CDR3 loop reads CASSYDRAPETQYF. The CDR3 DNA follows: TGTGCCAGCAGTTACGACAGGGCACCAGAGACCCAGTACTTC. This rearrangement joins TRBV6-6 to TRBJ2-5, with TRBD1 matching 7 bases. Germline loops: CDR1 MNHNY, CDR2 SVGAGI (reference sequence). This CDR3 is 14 amino acids long. The V and J ends lost 2 bases and 4 bases, in that order; junction bases with no gene match: 4.

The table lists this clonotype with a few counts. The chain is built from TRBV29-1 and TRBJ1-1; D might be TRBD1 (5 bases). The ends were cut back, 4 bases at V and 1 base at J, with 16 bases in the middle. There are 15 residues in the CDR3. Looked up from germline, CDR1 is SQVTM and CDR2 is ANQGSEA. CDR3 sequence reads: CSVVPYYTGNTEAFF. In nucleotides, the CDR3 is TGCAGCGTTGTTCCCTACTACACAGGGAACACTGAAGCTTTCTTT.

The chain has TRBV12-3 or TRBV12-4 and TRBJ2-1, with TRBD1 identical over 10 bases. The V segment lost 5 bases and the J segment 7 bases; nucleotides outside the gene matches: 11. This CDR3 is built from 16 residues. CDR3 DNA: TGTGCCAGCAGTCTCGGCGGAGGACAGGGGGTGAATGAGCAGTTCTTC. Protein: CASSLGGGQGVNEQFF.

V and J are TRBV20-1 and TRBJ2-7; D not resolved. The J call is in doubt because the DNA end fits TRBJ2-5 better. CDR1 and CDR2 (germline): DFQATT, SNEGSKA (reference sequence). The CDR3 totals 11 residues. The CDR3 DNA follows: TGCAGTGCTAGGGGTAAAGAGACCCAGTACTTC. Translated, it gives CSARGKETQYF.

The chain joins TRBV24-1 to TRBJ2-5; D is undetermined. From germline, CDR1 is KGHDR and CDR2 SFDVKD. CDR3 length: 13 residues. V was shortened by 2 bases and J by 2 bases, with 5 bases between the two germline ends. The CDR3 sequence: CATSDSYQETQYF. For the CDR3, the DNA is TGTGCCACCAGTGATTCCTATCAAGAGACCCAGTACTTC.

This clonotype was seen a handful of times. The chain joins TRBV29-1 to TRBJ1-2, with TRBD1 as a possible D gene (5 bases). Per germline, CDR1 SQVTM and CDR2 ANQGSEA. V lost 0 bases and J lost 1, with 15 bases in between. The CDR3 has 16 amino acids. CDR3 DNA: TGCAGCGTTGAAGACAGGGACGCCCGGATTAACTATGGCTACACCTTC. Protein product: CSVEDRDARINYGYTF.

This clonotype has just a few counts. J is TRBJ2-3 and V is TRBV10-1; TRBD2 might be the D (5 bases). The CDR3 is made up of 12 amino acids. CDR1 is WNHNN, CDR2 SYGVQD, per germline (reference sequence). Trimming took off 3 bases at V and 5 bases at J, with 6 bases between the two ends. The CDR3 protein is CASSDRGDTQYF. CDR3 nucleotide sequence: TGCGCCAGCAGTGACCGGGGAGATACGCAGTATTTT.

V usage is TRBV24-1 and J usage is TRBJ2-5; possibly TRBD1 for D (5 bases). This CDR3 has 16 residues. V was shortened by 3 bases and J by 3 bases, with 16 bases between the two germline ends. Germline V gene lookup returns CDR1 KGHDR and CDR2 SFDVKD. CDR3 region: CATSDPYQGTEETQYF. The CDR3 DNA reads TGTGCCACCAGTGATCCGTATCAGGGTACTGAAGAGACCCAGTACTTC.

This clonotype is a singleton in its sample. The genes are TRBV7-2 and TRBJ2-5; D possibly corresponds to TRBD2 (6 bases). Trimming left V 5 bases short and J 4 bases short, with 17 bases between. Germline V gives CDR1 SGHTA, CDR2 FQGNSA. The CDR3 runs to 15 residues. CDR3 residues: CASSPGTVVGETQYF. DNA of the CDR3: TGTGCCAGCAGCCCGGGGACTGTAGTGGGAGAGACCCAGTACTTC.

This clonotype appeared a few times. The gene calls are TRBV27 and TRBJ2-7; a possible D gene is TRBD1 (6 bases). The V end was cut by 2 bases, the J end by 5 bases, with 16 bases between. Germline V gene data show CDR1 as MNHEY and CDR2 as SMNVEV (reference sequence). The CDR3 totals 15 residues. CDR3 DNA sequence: TGTGCCAGCAGTTTAACGTTTTTGGGGGCCGACGAGCAGTACTTC. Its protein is CASSLTFLGADEQYF.

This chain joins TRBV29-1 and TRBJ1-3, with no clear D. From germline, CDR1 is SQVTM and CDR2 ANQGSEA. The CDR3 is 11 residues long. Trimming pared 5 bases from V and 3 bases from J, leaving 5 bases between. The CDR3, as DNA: TGCAGCGTTAGGTTTGGAAACACCATATATTTT. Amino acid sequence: CSVRFGNTIYF.

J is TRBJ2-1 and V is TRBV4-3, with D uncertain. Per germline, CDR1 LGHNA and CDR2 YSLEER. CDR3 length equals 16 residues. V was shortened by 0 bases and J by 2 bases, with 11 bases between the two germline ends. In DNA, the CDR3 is TGCGCCAGCAGCCAAGAGTTGGAGAGGACCTACAATGAGCAGTTCTTC. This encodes CASSQELERTYNEQFF.

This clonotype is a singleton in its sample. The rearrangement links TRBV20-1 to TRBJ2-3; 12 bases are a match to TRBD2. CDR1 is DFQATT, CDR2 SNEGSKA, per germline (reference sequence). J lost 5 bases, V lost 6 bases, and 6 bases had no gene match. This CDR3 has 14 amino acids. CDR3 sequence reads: CSAELAGGKDTQYF. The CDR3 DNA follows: TGCAGTGCCGAACTAGCGGGGGGTAAAGATACGCAGTATTTT.

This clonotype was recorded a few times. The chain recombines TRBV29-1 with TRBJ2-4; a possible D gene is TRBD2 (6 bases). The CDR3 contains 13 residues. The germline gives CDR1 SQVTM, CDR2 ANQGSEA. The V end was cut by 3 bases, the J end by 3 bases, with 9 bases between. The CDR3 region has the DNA TGCAGCGTTGATCGACTAGACAAAAACATTCAGTACTTC. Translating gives CSVDRLDKNIQYF.

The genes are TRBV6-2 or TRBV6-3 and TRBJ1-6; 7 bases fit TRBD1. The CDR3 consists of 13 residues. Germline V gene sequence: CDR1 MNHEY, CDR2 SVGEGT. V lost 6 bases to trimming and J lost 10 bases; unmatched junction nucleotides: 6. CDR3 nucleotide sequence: TGTGCCAGCAGCCGACAGGGACTGTCACCCCTCCACTTT. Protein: CASSRQGLSPLHF.

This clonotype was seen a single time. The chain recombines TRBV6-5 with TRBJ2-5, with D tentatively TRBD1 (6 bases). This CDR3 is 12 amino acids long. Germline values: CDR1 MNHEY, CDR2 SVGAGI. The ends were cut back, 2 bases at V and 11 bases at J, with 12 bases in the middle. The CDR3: CASSYGGGEQYF. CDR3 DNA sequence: TGTGCCAGCAGTTACGGGGGCGGAGAGCAGTACTTC.

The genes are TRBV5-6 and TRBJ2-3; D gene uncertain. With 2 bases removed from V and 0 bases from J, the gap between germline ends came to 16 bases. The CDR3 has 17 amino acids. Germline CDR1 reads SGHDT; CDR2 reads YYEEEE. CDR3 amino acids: CASSLLVHSPSTDTQYF. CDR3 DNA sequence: TGTGCCAGCAGCTTATTAGTCCATTCCCCTAGCACAGATACGCAGTATTTT.

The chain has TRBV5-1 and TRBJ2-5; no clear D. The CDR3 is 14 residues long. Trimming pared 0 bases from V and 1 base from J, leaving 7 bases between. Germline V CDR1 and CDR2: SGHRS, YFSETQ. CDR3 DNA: TGCGCCAGCAGCTTGGATGCCATCCAAGAGACCCAGTACTTC. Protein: CASSLDAIQETQYF.

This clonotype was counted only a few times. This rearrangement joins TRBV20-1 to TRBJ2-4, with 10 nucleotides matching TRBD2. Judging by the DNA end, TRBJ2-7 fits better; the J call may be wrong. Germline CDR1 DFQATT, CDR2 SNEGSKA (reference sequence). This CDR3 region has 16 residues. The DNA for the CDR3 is TGCAGTGCTATGGGGGCTAGCGGGAGACTTAGTAACGAGCAGTACTTC. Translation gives CSAMGASGRLSNEQYF.

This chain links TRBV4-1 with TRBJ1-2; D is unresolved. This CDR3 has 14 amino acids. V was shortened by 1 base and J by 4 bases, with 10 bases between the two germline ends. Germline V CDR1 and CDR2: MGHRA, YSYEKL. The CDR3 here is CASSQASQSYGYTF. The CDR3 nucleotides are TGCGCCAGCAGCCAAGCCTCACAGTCCTATGGCTACACCTTC.

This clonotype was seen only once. CDR3 in amino acids: CASRTTGPDEQYF. In DNA, the CDR3 is TGTGCCAGCAGGACGACGGGCCCTGACGAGCAGTACTTC. This chain joins TRBV6-1 and TRBJ2-5; D remains ambiguous. The DNA end lines up better with TRBJ2-7; the J call may be wrong. The germline V gene has CDR1 MNHNS and CDR2 SASEGT. The length of the CDR3 is 13 residues.

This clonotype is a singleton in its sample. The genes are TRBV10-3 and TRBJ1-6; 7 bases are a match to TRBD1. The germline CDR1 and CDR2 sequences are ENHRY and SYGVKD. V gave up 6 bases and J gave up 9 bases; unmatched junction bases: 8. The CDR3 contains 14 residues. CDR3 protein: CAIRGRDSGSPLHF. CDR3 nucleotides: TGTGCCATCAGGGGCCGGGACAGCGGTTCACCCCTCCACTTT.

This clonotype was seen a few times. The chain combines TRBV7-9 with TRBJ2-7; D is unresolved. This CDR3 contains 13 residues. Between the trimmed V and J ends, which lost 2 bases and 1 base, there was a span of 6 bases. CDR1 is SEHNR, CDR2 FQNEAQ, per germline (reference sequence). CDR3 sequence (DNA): TGTGCCAGCAGCTTATTGGCGTCCTACGAGCAGTACTTC. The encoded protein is CASSLLASYEQYF.

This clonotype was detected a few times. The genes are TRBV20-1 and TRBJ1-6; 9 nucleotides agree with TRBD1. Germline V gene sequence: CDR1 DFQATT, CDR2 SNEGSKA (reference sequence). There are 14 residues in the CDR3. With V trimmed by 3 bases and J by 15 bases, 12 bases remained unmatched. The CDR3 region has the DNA TGCAGTGCTAGGTCGGACAGGGGCGAGATTGGCCTCCACTTT. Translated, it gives CSARSDRGEIGLHF.

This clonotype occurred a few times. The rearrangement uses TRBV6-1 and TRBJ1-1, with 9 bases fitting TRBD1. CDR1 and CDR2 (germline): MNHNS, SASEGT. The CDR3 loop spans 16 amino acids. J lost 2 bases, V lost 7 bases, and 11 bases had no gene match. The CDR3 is CASTGYRGLGNTEAFF. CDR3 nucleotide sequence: TGTGCCAGCACCGGGTACAGGGGGCTCGGTAACACTGAAGCTTTCTTT.

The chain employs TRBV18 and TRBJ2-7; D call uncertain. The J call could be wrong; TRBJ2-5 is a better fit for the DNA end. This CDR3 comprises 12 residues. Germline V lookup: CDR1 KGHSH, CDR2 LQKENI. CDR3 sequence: CASSPPFETQYF. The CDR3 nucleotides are TGTGCCAGCTCACCACCGTTTGAGACCCAGTACTTC.